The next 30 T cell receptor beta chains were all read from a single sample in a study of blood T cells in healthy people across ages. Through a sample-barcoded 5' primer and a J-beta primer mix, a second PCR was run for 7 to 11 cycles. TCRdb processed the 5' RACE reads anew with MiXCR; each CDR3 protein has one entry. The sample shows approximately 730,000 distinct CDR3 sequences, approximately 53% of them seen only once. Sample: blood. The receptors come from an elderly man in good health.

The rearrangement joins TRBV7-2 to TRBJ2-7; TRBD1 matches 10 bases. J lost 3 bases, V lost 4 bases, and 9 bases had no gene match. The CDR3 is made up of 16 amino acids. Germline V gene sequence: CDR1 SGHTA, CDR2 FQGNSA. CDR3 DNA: TGTGCCAGCAGCTACAGGGACAGGGGTCCTTTCTACGAGCAGTACTTC. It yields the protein CASSYRDRGPFYEQYF. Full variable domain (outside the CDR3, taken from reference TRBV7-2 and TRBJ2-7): GAGVSQSPSNKVTEKGKDVELRCDPISGHTALYWYRQSLGQGLEFLIYFQGNSAPDKSGLPSDRFSAERTGGSVSTLTIQRTQQEDSAVYLCASSYRDRGPFYEQYFGPGTRLTVT.

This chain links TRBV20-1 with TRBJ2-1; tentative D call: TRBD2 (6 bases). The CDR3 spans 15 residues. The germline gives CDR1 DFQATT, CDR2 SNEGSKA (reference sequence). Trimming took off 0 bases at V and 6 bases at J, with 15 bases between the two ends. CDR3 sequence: CSARDLAGWLNEQFF. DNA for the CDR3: TGCAGTGCTAGAGATCTGGCGGGATGGCTCAATGAGCAGTTCTTC.

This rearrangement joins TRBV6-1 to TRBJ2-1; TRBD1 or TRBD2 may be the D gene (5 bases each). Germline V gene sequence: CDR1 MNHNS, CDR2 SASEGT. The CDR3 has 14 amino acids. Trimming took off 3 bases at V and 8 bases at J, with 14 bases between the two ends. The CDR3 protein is CASSDGGPSDEQFF. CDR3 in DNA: TGTGCCAGCAGTGATGGGGGTCCTTCCGATGAGCAGTTCTTC.

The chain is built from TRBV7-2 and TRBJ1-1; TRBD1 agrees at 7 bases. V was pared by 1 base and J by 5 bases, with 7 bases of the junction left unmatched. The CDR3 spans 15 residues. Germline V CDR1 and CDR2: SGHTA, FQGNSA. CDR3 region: CASSLGQGGRTEAFF. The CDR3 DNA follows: TGTGCCAGCAGCTTAGGTCAGGGGGGGAGAACTGAAGCTTTCTTT.

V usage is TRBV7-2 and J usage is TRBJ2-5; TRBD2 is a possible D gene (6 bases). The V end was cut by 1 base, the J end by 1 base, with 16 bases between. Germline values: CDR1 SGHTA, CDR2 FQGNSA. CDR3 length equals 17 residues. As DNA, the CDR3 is TGTGCCAGCAGCTTAGGGGCCCGGGGGAGCGGCCAAGAGACCCAGTACTTC. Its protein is CASSLGARGSGQETQYF.

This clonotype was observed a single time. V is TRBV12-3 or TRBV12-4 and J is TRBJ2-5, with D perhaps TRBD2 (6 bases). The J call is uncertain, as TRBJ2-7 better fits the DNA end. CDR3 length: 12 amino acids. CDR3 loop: CATFGTPAEQYF. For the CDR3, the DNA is TGTGCCACCTTCGGGACTCCGGCCGAGCAGTACTTC.

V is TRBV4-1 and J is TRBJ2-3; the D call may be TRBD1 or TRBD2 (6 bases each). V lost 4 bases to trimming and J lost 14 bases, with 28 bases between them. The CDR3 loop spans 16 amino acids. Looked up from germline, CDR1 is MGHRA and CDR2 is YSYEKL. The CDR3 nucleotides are TGCGCCAGCAGCCTCGTCCCGCTTGGGGGGCACAGATACGCGTATTTT. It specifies CASSLVPLGGHRYAYF.

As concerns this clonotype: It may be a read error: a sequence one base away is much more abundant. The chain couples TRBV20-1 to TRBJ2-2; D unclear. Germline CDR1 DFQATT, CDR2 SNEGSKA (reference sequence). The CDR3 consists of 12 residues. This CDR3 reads CGAPNEAGELFF. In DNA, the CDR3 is TGCGGTGCTCCGAATGAGGCCGGGGAGCTGTTTTTT.

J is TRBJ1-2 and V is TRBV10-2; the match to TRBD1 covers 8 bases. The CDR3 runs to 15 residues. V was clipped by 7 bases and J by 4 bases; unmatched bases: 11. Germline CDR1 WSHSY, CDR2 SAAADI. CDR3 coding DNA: TGCGCCAGCACGGGCGGGCAGGGGGCCCTCTATGGCTACACCTTC. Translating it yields CASTGGQGALYGYTF.

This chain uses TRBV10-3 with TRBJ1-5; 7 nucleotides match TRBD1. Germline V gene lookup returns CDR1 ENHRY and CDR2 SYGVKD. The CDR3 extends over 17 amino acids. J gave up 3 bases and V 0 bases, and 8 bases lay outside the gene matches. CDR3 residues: CAISESESGGANQPQHF. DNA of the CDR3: TGTGCCATCAGTGAGTCCGAATCAGGGGGAGCCAATCAGCCCCAGCATTTT.

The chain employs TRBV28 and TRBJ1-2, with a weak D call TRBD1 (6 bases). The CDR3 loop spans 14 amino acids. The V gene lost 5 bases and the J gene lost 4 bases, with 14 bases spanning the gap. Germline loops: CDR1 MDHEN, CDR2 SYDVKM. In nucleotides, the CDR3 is TGTGCCAGCAGTGAACCAGGGGTACCCTATGGCTACACCTTC. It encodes CASSEPGVPYGYTF.

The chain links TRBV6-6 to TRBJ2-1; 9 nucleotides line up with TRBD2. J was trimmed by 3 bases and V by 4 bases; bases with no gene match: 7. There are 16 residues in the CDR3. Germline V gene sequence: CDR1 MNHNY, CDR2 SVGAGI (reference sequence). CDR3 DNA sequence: TGTGCCAGCAGTTCGGTAGCGGGAGTCAGCTACAATGAGCAGTTCTTC. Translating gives CASSSVAGVSYNEQFF.

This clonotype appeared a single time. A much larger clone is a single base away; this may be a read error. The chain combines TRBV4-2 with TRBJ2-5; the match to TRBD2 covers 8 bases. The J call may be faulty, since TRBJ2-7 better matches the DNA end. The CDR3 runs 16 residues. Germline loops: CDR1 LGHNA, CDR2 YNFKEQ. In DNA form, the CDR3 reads TGTGCCAGCAGCCAAGGGGACTATAACGGGAGGGACGAGCAGTACTTC. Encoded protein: CASSQGDYNGRDEQYF.

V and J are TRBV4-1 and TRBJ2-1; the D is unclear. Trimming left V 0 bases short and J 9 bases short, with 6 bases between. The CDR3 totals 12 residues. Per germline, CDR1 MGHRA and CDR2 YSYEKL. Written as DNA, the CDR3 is TGCGCCAGCAGCCAAGATCGGGCTGAGCAGTTCTTC. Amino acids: CASSQDRAEQFF.

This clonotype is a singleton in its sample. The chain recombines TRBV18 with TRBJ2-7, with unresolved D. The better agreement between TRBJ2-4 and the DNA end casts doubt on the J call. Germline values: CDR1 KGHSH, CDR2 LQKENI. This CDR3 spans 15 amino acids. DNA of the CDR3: TGTGCCAGCTCACCGCCCGGGTCTCCCAAAAACATTCAGTACTTC. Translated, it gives CASSPPGSPKNIQYF.

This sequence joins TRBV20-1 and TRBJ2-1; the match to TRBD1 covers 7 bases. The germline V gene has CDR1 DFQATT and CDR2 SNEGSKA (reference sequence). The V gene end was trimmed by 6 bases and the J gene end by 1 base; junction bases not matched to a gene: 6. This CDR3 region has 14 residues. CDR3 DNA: TGCAGTGCCCCGGGACAGTCTTCCTACAATGAGCAGTTCTTC. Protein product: CSAPGQSSYNEQFF.

The CDR3 sequence: CATQLALSYNEQFF. CDR3 bases: TGTGCCACCCAACTAGCACTCTCCTACAATGAGCAGTTCTTC. The J gene is TRBJ2-1, the V gene TRBV2; D might be TRBD2 (6 bases). The ends were cut back, 10 bases at V and 0 bases at J, with 13 bases in the middle. Germline V gives CDR1 SNHLY, CDR2 FYNNEI. The CDR3 is 14 residues long.

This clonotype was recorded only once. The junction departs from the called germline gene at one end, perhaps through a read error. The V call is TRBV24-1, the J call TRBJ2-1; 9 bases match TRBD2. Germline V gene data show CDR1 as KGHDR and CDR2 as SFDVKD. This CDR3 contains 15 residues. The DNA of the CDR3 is TGTACCACCAGTGAACGAGCGGGAGGCCGCTTTGAGCAGTTCTTC. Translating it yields CTTSERAGGRFEQFF.

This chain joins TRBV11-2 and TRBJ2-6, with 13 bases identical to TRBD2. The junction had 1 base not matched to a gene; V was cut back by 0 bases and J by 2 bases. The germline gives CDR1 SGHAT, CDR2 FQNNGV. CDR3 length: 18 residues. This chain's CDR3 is CASSLDGLAGAGANVLTF. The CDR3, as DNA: TGTGCCAGCAGCTTAGACGGACTAGCGGGAGCTGGGGCCAACGTCCTGACTTTC.

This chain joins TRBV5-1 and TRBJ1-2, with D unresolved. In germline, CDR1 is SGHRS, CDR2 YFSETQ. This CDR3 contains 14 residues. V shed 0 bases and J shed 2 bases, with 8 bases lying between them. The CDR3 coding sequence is TGCGCCAGCAGCTTGGAGGGAAAAAACTATGGCTACACCTTC. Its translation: CASSLEGKNYGYTF.

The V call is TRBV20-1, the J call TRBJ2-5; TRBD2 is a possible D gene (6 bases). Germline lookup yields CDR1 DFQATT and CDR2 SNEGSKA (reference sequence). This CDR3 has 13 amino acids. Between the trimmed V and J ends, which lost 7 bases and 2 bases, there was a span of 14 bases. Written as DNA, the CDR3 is TGCAGTGGGAGGGGACTCCATCAAGAGACCCAGTACTTC. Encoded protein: CSGRGLHQETQYF.

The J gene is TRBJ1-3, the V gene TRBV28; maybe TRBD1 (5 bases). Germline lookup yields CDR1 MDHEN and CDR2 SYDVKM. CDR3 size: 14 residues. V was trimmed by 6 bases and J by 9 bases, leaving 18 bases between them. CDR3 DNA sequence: TGTGCCAGCAGCCACCCGACGACAGCCGGCACCATATATTTT. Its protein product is CASSHPTTAGTIYF.

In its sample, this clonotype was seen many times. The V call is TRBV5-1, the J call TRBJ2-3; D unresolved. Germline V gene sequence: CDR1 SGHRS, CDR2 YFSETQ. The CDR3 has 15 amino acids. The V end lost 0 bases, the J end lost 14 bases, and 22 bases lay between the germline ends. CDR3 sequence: CASSLAGSGRRYAYF. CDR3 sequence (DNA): TGCGCCAGCAGCTTGGCCGGTAGTGGACGCAGATACGCGTATTTT. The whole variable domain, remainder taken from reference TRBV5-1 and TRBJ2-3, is KAGVTQTPRYLIKTRGQQVTLSCSPISGHRSVSWYQQTPGQGLQFLFEYFSETQRNKGNFPGRFSGRQFSNSRSEMNVSTLELGDSALYLCASSLAGSGRRYAYFGPGTRLTVL.

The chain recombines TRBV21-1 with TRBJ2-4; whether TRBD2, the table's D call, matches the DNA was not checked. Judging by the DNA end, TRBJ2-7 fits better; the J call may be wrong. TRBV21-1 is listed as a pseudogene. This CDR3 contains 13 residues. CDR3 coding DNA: TGTGCCAGCAGCAAAAATAGGGACTACGAGCAGTACTTC. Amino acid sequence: CASSKNRDYEQYF.

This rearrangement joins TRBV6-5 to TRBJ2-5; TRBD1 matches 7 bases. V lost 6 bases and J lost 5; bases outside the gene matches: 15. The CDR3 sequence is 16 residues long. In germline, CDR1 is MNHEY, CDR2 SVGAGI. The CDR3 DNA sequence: TGTGCCAGCAGACGAAGGACAGGTGCCCTCCAGGAGACCCAGTACTTC. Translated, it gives CASRRRTGALQETQYF.

CDR3 residues: CASQRTATQETQYF. The CDR3 coding sequence is TGCGCCAGCCAACGGACAGCAACCCAAGAGACCCAGTACTTC. The V gene is TRBV5-1, the J gene TRBJ2-5; perhaps TRBD1 as D (6 bases). Germline V gives CDR1 SGHRS, CDR2 YFSETQ. Trimming cost V 7 bases and J 1 base, with 14 bases left between them. The CDR3 length is 14 residues. The variable domain in full, completed from reference TRBV5-1 and TRBJ2-5, reads KAGVTQTPRYLIKTRGQQVTLSCSPISGHRSVSWYQQTPGQGLQFLFEYFSETQRNKGNFPGRFSGRQFSNSRSEMNVSTLELGDSALYLCASQRTATQETQYFGPGTRLLVL.

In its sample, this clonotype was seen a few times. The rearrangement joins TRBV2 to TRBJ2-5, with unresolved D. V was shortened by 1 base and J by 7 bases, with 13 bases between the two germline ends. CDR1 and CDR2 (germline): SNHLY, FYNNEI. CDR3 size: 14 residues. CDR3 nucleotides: TGTGCCAGCAGTGAAGGAGGTCTCATCGGGACCCAGTACTTC. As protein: CASSEGGLIGTQYF.

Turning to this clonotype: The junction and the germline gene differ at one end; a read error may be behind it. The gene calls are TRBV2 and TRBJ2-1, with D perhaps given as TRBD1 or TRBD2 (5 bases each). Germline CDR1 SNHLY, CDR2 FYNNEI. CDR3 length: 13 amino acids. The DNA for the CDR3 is TGTGCCAGCACGGGGAACCGGGGCAATGAGCGGTTCTTC. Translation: CASTGNRGNERFF.

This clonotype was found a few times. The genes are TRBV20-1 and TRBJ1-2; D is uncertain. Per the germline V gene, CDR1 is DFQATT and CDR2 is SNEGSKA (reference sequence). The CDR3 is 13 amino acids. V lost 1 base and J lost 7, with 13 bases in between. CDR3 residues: CSARVPPGLGYTF. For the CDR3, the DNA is TGCAGTGCTAGAGTCCCGCCGGGTCTTGGCTACACCTTC.

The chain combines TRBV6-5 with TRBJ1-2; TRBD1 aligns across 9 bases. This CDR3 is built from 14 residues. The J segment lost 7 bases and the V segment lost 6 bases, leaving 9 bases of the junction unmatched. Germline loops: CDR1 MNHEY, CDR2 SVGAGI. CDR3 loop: CASSSGQGVRGYTF. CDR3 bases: TGTGCCAGCAGCTCGGGACAGGGCGTGCGTGGCTACACCTTC.